The 19 T cell receptor beta chains below all came from one sample that was sequenced in a study of T cell changes during pregnancy in multiple sclerosis. Sequenced by immunoSEQ multiplex PCR; TCRdb stores in-frame clones only, minus some. The sample yields around 30,000 clones, roughly nine tenths seen once. Source: CD8+ T cells from peripheral blood mononuclear cells, taken before pregnancy. The receptors stem from a female donor with multiple sclerosis, enrolled in a pregnancy study.

The V call is TRBV6-1, the J call TRBJ1-5; TRBD1 might be the D (6 bases). The CDR3 covers 16 residues. Germline V gives CDR1 MNHNS, CDR2 SASEGT. The V end was cut by 0 bases, the J end by 2 bases, with 11 bases between. CDR3 residues: CASSEAWGLGNQPQHF. The CDR3 nucleotides are TGTGCCAGCAGTGAAGCGTGGGGGCTAGGCAATCAGCCCCAGCATTTT.

This clone was seen once. J is TRBJ2-3 and V is TRBV4-2; TRBD2 agrees at 9 bases. With V trimmed by 0 bases and J by 4 bases, 11 bases remained unmatched. CDR3 length: 18 amino acids. Per the germline V gene, CDR1 is LGHNA and CDR2 is YNFKEQ. The chain's CDR3 is CASSQDLQAGGPPDTQYF. The DNA for the CDR3 is TGTGCCAGCAGCCAAGACCTCCAGGCGGGAGGGCCCCCAGATACGCAGTATTTT.

Relative to its sample, this clone is large. The rearrangement uses TRBV5-4 and TRBJ1-6, with a possible D match to TRBD1 (6 bases). This CDR3 region has 17 residues. CDR1 and CDR2 (germline): SGHNT, YYREEE (reference sequence). Trimming removed 4 bases at V and 6 bases at J, with 20 bases between. Here the CDR3 reads CASSGGAGSGANSPLHF. CDR3 sequence (DNA): TGTGCCAGCAGCGGGGGGGCCGGGTCGGGGGCTAATTCACCCCTCCACTTT.

The CDR3 here is CASSLGGGTVLDNEQFF. CDR3 nucleotides: TGTGCCAGCAGCTTAGGCGGGGGGACGGTTTTGGACAATGAGCAGTTCTTC. The chain combines TRBV7-2 with TRBJ2-1; 8 positions agree with TRBD2. Germline loops: CDR1 SGHTA, CDR2 FQGNSA. V lost 1 base and J lost 5; bases outside the gene matches: 10. This CDR3 region has 17 residues.

V usage is TRBV2 and J usage is TRBJ2-1; 10 bases fit TRBD2. This CDR3 spans 15 amino acids. V was pared by 8 bases and J by 3 bases, with 7 bases of the junction left unmatched. Looked up from germline, CDR1 is SNHLY and CDR2 is FYNNEI. CDR3 sequence reads: CASGGTSGDYNEQFF. Here the CDR3 DNA reads TGTGCCAGCGGGGGTACTAGCGGGGACTACAATGAGCAGTTCTTC.

The J gene is TRBJ2-3, the V gene TRBV7-8; 10 bases line up with TRBD2. Germline trimming cut 2 bases from V and 4 bases from J; bases unmatched to any gene: 9. Germline V gives CDR1 SGHVS, CDR2 FQNEAQ. The CDR3 consists of 17 residues. This CDR3 is CASSLPPSGSFPDTQYF. The CDR3 DNA sequence: TGTGCCAGCAGCTTACCGCCTAGCGGGAGTTTTCCAGATACGCAGTATTTT.

The chain is built from TRBV15 and TRBJ2-1; 9 nucleotides line up with TRBD2. This CDR3 has 16 amino acids. Germline lookup yields CDR1 LNHNV and CDR2 YYDKDF (reference sequence). Losses at the gene ends were 0 bases for V and 3 bases for J; bases not matched to a gene: 3. CDR3 protein: CATSRDLTSGYNEQFF. The CDR3 DNA reads as TGTGCCACCAGCAGAGATCTGACTAGCGGCTACAATGAGCAGTTCTTC.

The chain links TRBV27 to TRBJ2-1, with TRBD1 matching 8 bases. The trim removed 3 bases at V and 1 base at J, leaving 2 bases unmatched. Germline V CDR1 and CDR2: MNHEY, SMNVEV (reference sequence). The CDR3 sequence is 15 residues long. CDR3 region: CASSLTGESYNEQFF. For the CDR3, the DNA is TGTGCCAGCAGTTTGACAGGGGAGTCCTACAATGAGCAGTTCTTC.

The rearrangement uses TRBV11-2 and TRBJ2-3; the match to TRBD1 covers 7 bases. V lost 5 bases to trimming and J lost 3 bases; unmatched junction nucleotides: 5. The CDR3 has 14 amino acids. CDR1 and CDR2 (germline): SGHAT, FQNNGV. The CDR3: CASSPRQGTDTQYF. DNA of the CDR3: TGTGCCAGCAGCCCTCGACAGGGAACAGATACGCAGTATTTT.

This clone is a singleton in its sample. This sequence joins TRBV28 and TRBJ1-4; 9 bases align to TRBD1. The germline gives CDR1 MDHEN, CDR2 SYDVKM. The V and J ends lost 8 bases and 4 bases, in that order; junction bases with no gene match: 5. The CDR3 sequence is 14 residues long. As DNA, the CDR3 is TGTGCCAGCGAGGGACAGGGCCTTAATGAAAAACTGTTTTTT. Translated: CASEGQGLNEKLFF.

The rearrangement joins TRBV4-3 to TRBJ2-3; tentatively, D is TRBD1 (6 bases). Trimming took off 0 bases at V and 4 bases at J, with 14 bases between the two ends. The CDR3 extends over 16 amino acids. The V gene's germline CDR1 is LGHNA and CDR2 YSLEER. DNA of the CDR3: TGCGCCAGCAGCCAAGACCGTCTTGGGGGCCCAGATACGCAGTATTTT. Translating gives CASSQDRLGGPDTQYF.

This chain joins TRBV7-9 and TRBJ1-2, with 7 bases aligning to TRBD1. The CDR3 has 14 residues. In germline, CDR1 is SEHNR, CDR2 FQNEAQ (reference sequence). The V and J ends lost 3 bases and 8 bases, in that order; junction bases with no gene match: 9. The CDR3 sequence: CASSLNQGGLGYTF. The CDR3 nucleotides are TGTGCCAGCAGCTTGAATCAGGGGGGTTTAGGCTACACCTTC.

This chain joins TRBV7-6 and TRBJ2-1, with 10 bases identical to TRBD2. The CDR3 has 20 residues. CDR1 and CDR2 (germline): SGHVS, FNYEAQ. The trim removed 2 bases at V and 0 bases at J, leaving 13 bases unmatched. CDR3 sequence (DNA): TGTGCCAGCAGCTTAACTAGCGGGACCCCAAGACCGAGCTCCTACAATGAGCAGTTCTTC. Translating gives CASSLTSGTPRPSSYNEQFF.

CDR3 DNA sequence: TGTGCCAGCGGGACAGCAACTGAGCAGTTCTTC. This encodes CASGTATEQFF. The chain couples TRBV27 to TRBJ2-1; 7 bases align to TRBD1. The V segment lost 8 bases and the J segment 9 bases; nucleotides outside the gene matches: 4. The CDR3 has 11 amino acids. The V gene's germline CDR1 is MNHEY and CDR2 SMNVEV (reference sequence).

The genes are TRBV9 and TRBJ2-3, with TRBD2 matching over 7 bases. V was clipped by 0 bases and J by 5 bases; unmatched bases: 6. CDR1 and CDR2 from the germline V gene are SGDLS and YYNGEE. CDR3 length equals 15 residues. The CDR3 region is CASSVELGGKDTQYF. DNA for the CDR3: TGTGCCAGCAGCGTAGAGTTGGGGGGGAAAGATACGCAGTATTTT.

This sequence joins TRBV29-1 and TRBJ2-7; D uncertain. The germline V and J ends were trimmed by 1 base and 6 bases, with 10 bases remaining between them. Germline values: CDR1 SQVTM, CDR2 ANQGSEA. The CDR3 is made up of 12 amino acids. CDR3 sequence (DNA): TGCAGCGTTGAAGGTACCTCGGGCGAGCAGTACTTC. Its translation: CSVEGTSGEQYF.

The chain has TRBV7-9 and TRBJ2-5; TRBD1 might be the D (6 bases). Between the trimmed V and J ends, which lost 1 base and 2 bases, there was a span of 8 bases. CDR3 length equals 14 residues. CDR1 and CDR2 from the germline V gene are SEHNR and FQNEAQ (reference sequence). The CDR3 region has the DNA TGTGCCAGCAGCTTAGTACAGGGTCAAGAGACCCAGTACTTC. Translating gives CASSLVQGQETQYF.

This clone was recorded once. The V gene is TRBV19, the J gene TRBJ2-1, with 9 bases identical to TRBD2. V trimming: 2 bases; J trimming: 7 bases; junction bases outside the gene matches: 9. CDR3 length equals 16 residues. The germline CDR1 and CDR2 sequences are LNHDA and SQIVND (reference sequence). The CDR3 sequence is CASSIRRGLARNEQFF. The CDR3 DNA reads TGTGCCAGTAGTATAAGAAGGGGACTAGCAAGGAATGAGCAGTTCTTC.

The V gene is TRBV2, the J gene TRBJ1-1; D is unclear. CDR3 length: 17 amino acids. With 0 bases removed from V and 1 base from J, the gap between germline ends came to 15 bases. CDR1 and CDR2 (germline): SNHLY, FYNNEI. The CDR3 sequence is CASSEADFLIGNTEAFF. The CDR3 coding sequence is TGTGCCAGCAGTGAAGCCGACTTCTTGATCGGGAACACTGAAGCTTTCTTT.